Listed below are T cell receptor beta chains from one sample, sequenced in a study of OX40 agonist ivuxolimab in advanced cancers. Method: immunoSEQ multiplex PCR; TCRdb's copy keeps in-frame clones and lacks some. Of around 20,000 clones in the sample, more than 65% are singletons; the top ten hold 35% to 55%. The material sequenced was CD4+ or CD8+ T cells sorted from blood, taken in a trial of the OX40 agonist ivuxolimab. These receptors all stem from an adult with an advanced solid tumor such as melanoma, head and neck, liver or kidney cancer. The conserved cysteine and the conserved F or W are not part of the CDR3 here.

CDR3 protein,J gene,V gene
ASSIDYYSNQPQH,TRBJ1-5,TRBV19
ASSPEEGLMNTEAF,TRBJ1-1,TRBV9
ASSDSTSGGQDTQY,TRBJ2-3,TRBV6-4
ASSLARGTGGTEAF,TRBJ1-1,TRBV7-6
ATGLGAEQY,TRBJ2-7,TRBV15
ASSLVGEELF,TRBJ1-4,TRBV27
ASSTRGGGGNQPQH,TRBJ1-5,TRBV19
ASGGASEEQF,TRBJ2-1,TRBV4-1
ASSLGGGPSYEQY,TRBJ2-7,TRBV11-2
SVDRGDSLTDTQY,TRBJ2-3,TRBV29-1
ASSYGRTGGTGELF,TRBJ2-2,TRBV5-1
ASSELGVANYGYT,TRBJ1-2,TRBV6-1
ASGGEDTQY,TRBJ2-3,TRBV9
ATSVGQNYEQY,TRBJ2-7,TRBV15
ASSVGIGGETGELF,TRBJ2-2,TRBV9
ASSRSWLPRRNTEAF,TRBJ1-1,TRBV11-3
ASSLVTGSSGNTIY,TRBJ1-3,TRBV7-6
ASSYGTGSDT,TRBJ1-2,TRBV5-6
ASSPDPSGANVLA,TRBJ2-6,TRBV2
ASGDTLSTEAF,TRBJ1-1,TRBV9
ASSLVVYNEQF,TRBJ2-1,TRBV7-9
ASSIGATGSHGYT,TRBJ1-2,TRBV19
ASSLWVGQVSYEQY,TRBJ2-7,TRBV5-5
ASSWGMGQGKYEQY,TRBJ2-7,TRBV5-1
ASSGGPSTDTQY,TRBJ2-3,TRBV6-5
ASSEAPQRLEQF,TRBJ2-1,TRBV2
ASSLGGIYEQY,TRBJ2-7,TRBV11-2
ASSLIFPDRVAQDTEAF,TRBJ1-1,TRBV11-2
ASSFGGIAYEQY,TRBJ2-7,TRBV27
AWTASPPTEAF,TRBJ1-1,TRBV30
ASSPLGVGGEQY,TRBJ2-7,TRBV4-1
ASSPGTYGYT,TRBJ1-2,TRBV9
ASSFGQGKF,TRBJ2-1,TRBV27
ASSLTGENNQPQH,TRBJ1-5,TRBV27
ASSQVPQTDNEQF,TRBJ2-1,TRBV4-2
ASSEFGGRNYGYT,TRBJ1-2,TRBV6-1
ASSGSGQEVTDTQY,TRBJ2-3,TRBV9
ASSLNSSQY,TRBJ2-3,TRBV7-9
ASRPTEWGNYEQY,TRBJ2-7,TRBV6-5